The 18 T cell receptor beta chains in this list originate from one sample, sequenced in a study of early T cells in non-severe SARS-CoV-2 infection (dated by TCRdb to 2020 to 2022). The library was obtained by 5' RACE. The sequencer was a NextSeq 500. The public sequencing data were trimmed at Q25 with fastp and processed into clonotypes with MiXCR by TCRdb, which kept only in-frame beta chains. One record per CDR3 amino acid sequence lists the most common genes and DNA. Recorded for this sample are tens of thousands of distinct CDR3 sequences; approximately 10% of them occurred a single time. The ten largest account for about 12% of the sample. The input for sequencing was whole blood, taken at baseline. The source is an adult who was a healthcare worker with PCR-confirmed SARS-CoV-2 infection or an uninfected control (not recorded which).

There are many counts of this clonotype. V usage is TRBV6-2 or TRBV6-3 and J usage is TRBJ2-2, with 14 nucleotides matching TRBD2. The CDR3 extends over 17 amino acids. Germline CDR1 MNHEY, CDR2 SVGEGT. V trimming: 0 bases; J trimming: 10 bases; junction bases outside the gene matches: 7. The CDR3 loop is CASSYSGLAGEAEELFF. The CDR3 DNA follows: TGTGCCAGCAGTTACTCGGGACTAGCGGGGGAGGCGGAGGAGCTGTTTTTT.

This chain connects TRBV20-1 to TRBJ2-2; 12 bases are shared with TRBD2. Germline V gene lookup returns CDR1 DFQATT and CDR2 SNEGSKA (reference sequence). This CDR3 has 14 residues. Trimming removed 6 bases from V and 4 bases from J; junction bases left unmatched: 3. The CDR3 DNA sequence: TGCAGTGCGCCGGGACTAGCGGGCACCGGGGAGCTGTTTTTT. This encodes CSAPGLAGTGELFF.

The chain couples TRBV6-6 to TRBJ2-1, with 10 nucleotides matching TRBD2. The CDR3 covers 14 residues. V was pared by 7 bases and J by 7 bases, with 7 bases of the junction left unmatched. CDR1 MNHNY and CDR2 SVGAGI come from the germline V gene (reference sequence). The CDR3 bases are TGTGCCAGCAAGGAACTAGCGGGGCTGAATGAGCAGTTCTTC. This encodes CASKELAGLNEQFF.

This clonotype came up many times. The chain joins TRBV6-6 to TRBJ2-3; D is unresolved. CDR3 size: 11 residues. The V gene's germline CDR1 is MNHNY and CDR2 SVGAGI (reference sequence). Trimming left V 2 bases short and J 7 bases short, with 4 bases between. CDR3 amino acids: CASSYGNTQYF. The CDR3, as DNA: TGTGCCAGCAGTTACGGGAATACGCAGTATTTT.

This clonotype was observed once. A much bigger clone sits one base away, suggesting this may be a read error. The chain is built from TRBV7-3 and TRBJ1-1; no firm D call. The germline CDR1 and CDR2 sequences are SGHTA and FQGTGA. This CDR3 comprises 13 residues. Trimming pared 1 base from V and 3 bases from J, leaving 6 bases between. CDR3 amino acids: CASSLNGDTEAFF. The CDR3 DNA is TGTGCCAGCAGCTTAAATGGGGACACTGAAGCTTTCTTT. Looking up the rest from reference TRBV7-3 and TRBJ1-1 gives the full variable domain: GAGVSQTPSNKVTEKGKYVELRCDPISGHTALYWYRQSLGQGPEFLIYFQGTGAADDSGLPNDRFFAVRPEGSVSTLKIQRTERGDSAVYLCASSLNGDTEAFFGQGTRLTVV.

The sample holds a few counts of this clonotype. V gene TRBV5-1 combines with J gene TRBJ1-3; D gene uncertain. CDR3 length: 14 amino acids. The V end lost 4 bases, the J end lost 0 bases, and 8 bases lay between the germline ends. Looked up from germline, CDR1 is SGHRS and CDR2 is YFSETQ. The CDR3 DNA sequence: TGCGCCAGCAGCCCTTACACCTCTGGAAACACCATATATTTT. This translates into CASSPYTSGNTIYF.

This clonotype showed up just a few times. The rearrangement uses TRBV5-6 and TRBJ2-7; TRBD2 is a possible D gene (6 bases). The V gene's germline CDR1 is SGHDT and CDR2 YYEEEE. V was shortened by 4 bases and J by 5 bases, with 25 bases between the two germline ends. There are 17 residues in the CDR3. In nucleotides, the CDR3 is TGTGCCAGCAGCCAAGGAGGGGTAGCTGTTACTCGGAACGAGCAGTACTTC. This codes for CASSQGGVAVTRNEQYF.

The sample holds many counts of this clonotype. The chain uses TRBV11-2 and TRBJ2-7, with 9 bases lining up with TRBD1. Germline V lookup: CDR1 SGHAT, CDR2 FQNNGV. The CDR3 has 15 amino acids. The junction had 8 bases not matched to a gene; V was cut back by 6 bases and J by 2 bases. CDR3 amino acids: CASRTPRDRAYEQYF. CDR3 in DNA: TGTGCCAGCAGAACCCCCCGGGACAGGGCCTACGAGCAGTACTTC.

This clonotype was found a few times. CDR3 residues: CASSRTGRETQYF. As DNA, the CDR3 is TGTGCCAGCAGTAGAACAGGGAGGGAGACCCAGTACTTC. The chain recombines TRBV12-3 or TRBV12-4 with TRBJ2-5; possibly TRBD1 or TRBD2 for D (6 bases each). Trimming left V 5 bases short and J 5 bases short, with 12 bases between. This CDR3 region has 13 residues.

This chain connects TRBV19 to TRBJ2-3; no reliable D call. The CDR3 has 15 amino acids. The V end was cut by 5 bases, the J end by 3 bases, with 15 bases between. Looked up from germline, CDR1 is LNHDA and CDR2 is SQIVND (reference sequence). CDR3 nucleotides: TGTGCCAGTAGTCGAACAGACCGCTCGACAGATACGCAGTATTTT. Encoded protein: CASSRTDRSTDTQYF.

The sample holds many counts of this clonotype. The chain recombines TRBV20-1 with TRBJ1-2, with 8 bases matching TRBD1. V was clipped by 2 bases and J by 2 bases; unmatched bases: 7. The CDR3 is 15 amino acids. CDR1 is DFQATT and CDR2 is SNEGSKA in the germline V gene (reference sequence). The DNA of the CDR3 is TGCAGTGCTAGACAGGACAGGGATGGCAACTATGGCTACACCTTC. It translates to CSARQDRDGNYGYTF.

The V and J genes are TRBV9 and TRBJ2-3; 10 bases are shared with TRBD2. Unmatched junction bases numbered 5, after V lost 2 bases and J lost 5 bases. The CDR3 covers 15 residues. Germline V gene sequence: CDR1 SGDLS, CDR2 YYNGEE. The CDR3 DNA sequence: TGTGCCAGCAGCGTGACTAGCGGGTTTGGAGATACGCAGTATTTT. It translates to CASSVTSGFGDTQYF.

This clonotype was observed a handful of times. The V gene is TRBV6-5, the J gene TRBJ1-1, with D uncertain. Trimming took off 5 bases at V and 5 bases at J, with 18 bases between the two ends. This CDR3 comprises 15 residues. The V gene's germline CDR1 is MNHEY and CDR2 SVGAGI. The CDR3 DNA reads TGTGCCAGCAGTGACCGATTGGCCTCGGGGACTGAAGCTTTCTTT. As protein: CASSDRLASGTEAFF.

This clonotype was counted at least ten times. CDR3 nucleotide sequence: TGTGCCAGCAGTGACTCAGGCGGGGGAAGCACAGATACGCAGTATTTT. The encoded protein is CASSDSGGGSTDTQYF. The chain couples TRBV6-4 to TRBJ2-3; 7 bases match TRBD2. The J segment lost 0 bases and the V segment lost 0 bases, leaving 3 bases of the junction unmatched. The CDR3 is 16 amino acids. Germline CDR1 reads MRHNA; CDR2 reads SNTAGT.

In its sample, this clonotype was seen many times. The chain has TRBV7-2 and TRBJ2-7; D is possibly TRBD1 or TRBD2 (5 bases each). V lost 1 base to trimming and J lost 6 bases, with 13 bases between them. The CDR3 is made up of 14 amino acids. Germline V lookup: CDR1 SGHTA, CDR2 FQGNSA. CDR3 protein: CASSLGGDPSEQYF. CDR3 sequence (DNA): TGTGCCAGCAGCTTAGGAGGGGACCCTTCCGAGCAGTACTTC.

This clonotype has a count of ten or more. J is TRBJ1-2 and V is TRBV29-1; no clear D. Trimming pared 3 bases from V and 3 bases from J, leaving 11 bases between. This CDR3 is 13 amino acids long. Germline V gene sequence: CDR1 SQVTM, CDR2 ANQGSEA. The CDR3 DNA follows: TGCAGCGTTGATCGGGAGGCCGACTATGGCTACACCTTC. Amino acid sequence: CSVDREADYGYTF.

This clonotype was detected many times. This sequence joins TRBV11-2 and TRBJ2-3; possibly TRBD1 or TRBD2 for D (6 bases each). This CDR3 is 14 amino acids long. The germline CDR1 and CDR2 sequences are SGHAT and FQNNGV. Trimming shortened V by 1 base and J by 10 bases, and 15 bases separated the two germline ends. CDR3 in amino acids: CASSLGGARFAQYF. The CDR3 nucleotides are TGTGCCAGCAGCTTAGGGGGGGCCCGATTCGCGCAGTATTTT.

This clonotype was recorded many times. The V call is TRBV12-3 or TRBV12-4, the J call TRBJ1-5; 7 bases are a match to TRBD1. Losses at the gene ends were 6 bases for V and 6 bases for J; bases not matched to a gene: 5. CDR3 length: 13 amino acids. Here the CDR3 reads CASRLQGTQPQHF. The DNA of the CDR3 is TGTGCCAGCAGACTACAGGGGACTCAGCCCCAGCATTTT.